This is a list of T cell receptor beta chains from one sample in a study of early T cells in non-severe SARS-CoV-2 infection. TCRdb recomputed calls from the 5' RACE reads with MiXCR, one row per CDR3 protein. Of tens of thousands of distinct CDR3 sequences listed, approximately 12% are singletons. Source material: whole blood. These TCRs come from an adult who was a healthcare worker with PCR-confirmed SARS-CoV-2 infection or an uninfected control (not recorded which). Each CDR3 is given with its conserved first and last residue. D genes are given only for firm matches. Clone size appears in some rows only: once, few, many, or a class for an expanded clone.

size,D,J,V,DNA,CDR3
few,TRBD1,TRBJ2-7,TRBV20-1,TGCAGTGCTAGGCCGCAGGCTTTCGGGACAGGTGCCTACGAGCAGTACTTC,CSARPQAFGTGAYEQYF
many,TRBD2,TRBJ2-7,TRBV9,TGTGCCAGCAGCGTAGGGACTAGCGGGGAAGAAGAGCAGTACTTC,CASSVGTSGEEEQYF
few,.,TRBJ2-5,TRBV20-1,TGCAGTGCCCCAAGCGCCCCCGGGCAAGAGACCCAGTACTTC,CSAPSAPGQETQYF
many,.,TRBJ1-1,TRBV5-6,TGTGCCAGCAGCTTCGTGGGAGCTGAAGTTTTCTTT,CASSFVGAEVFF
.,TRBD1,TRBJ2-1,TRBV5-4,TGTGCCAGCAGTATGAACAGGGGGTATTACAATGAGCAGTTCTTC,CASSMNRGYYNEQFF
few,.,TRBJ2-7,TRBV29-1,TGCAGCGTTGTCGGAGGGGGCAGAGGCGAGCAGTACTTC,CSVVGGGRGEQYF
many,.,TRBJ2-5,TRBV5-1,TGCGCCAGCAGTCGGTCGCAAGAGACCCAGTACTTC,CASSRSQETQYF
.,TRBD1,TRBJ1-1,TRBV5-6,TGTGCCAGCAGCCCGATAGGGACAGGGGGCACTGAAGCTTTCTTT,CASSPIGTGGTEAFF
many,.,TRBJ1-6,TRBV5-4,TGTGCCAGCAGGAGAGGGAGGTCCTATAATTCACCCCTCCACTTT,CASRRGRSYNSPLHF
.,.,TRBJ1-4,TRBV20-1,TGCAGTGCTAGAGCCGCAGCTCCCTCGGGGACGGCCGAAAAACTGTTTTTT,CSARAAAPSGTAEKLFF